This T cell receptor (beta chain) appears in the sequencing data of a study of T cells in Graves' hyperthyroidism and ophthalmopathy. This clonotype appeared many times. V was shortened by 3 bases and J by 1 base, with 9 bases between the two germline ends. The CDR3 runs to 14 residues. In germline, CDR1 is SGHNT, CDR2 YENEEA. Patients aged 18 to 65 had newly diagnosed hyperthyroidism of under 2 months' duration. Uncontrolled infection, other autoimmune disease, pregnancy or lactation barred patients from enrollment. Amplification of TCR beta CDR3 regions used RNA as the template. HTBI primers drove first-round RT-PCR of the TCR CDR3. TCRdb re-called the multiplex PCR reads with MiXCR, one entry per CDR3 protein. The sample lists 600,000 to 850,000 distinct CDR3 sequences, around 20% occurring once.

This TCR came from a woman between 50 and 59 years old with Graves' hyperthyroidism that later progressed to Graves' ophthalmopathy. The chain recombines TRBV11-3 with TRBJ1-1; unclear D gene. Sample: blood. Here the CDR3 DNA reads TGTGCCAGCAGCTTGACACCTCCGAACACTGAAGCTTTCTTT. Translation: CASSLTPPNTEAFF. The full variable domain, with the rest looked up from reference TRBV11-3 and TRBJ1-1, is EAGVVQSPRYKIIEKKQPVAFWCNPISGHNTLYWYLQNLGQGPELLIRYENEEAVDDSQLPKDRFSAERLKGVDSTLKIQPAELGDSAVYLCASSLTPPNTEAFFGQGTRLTVV.